The next 26 T cell receptor beta chains were all read from a single sample in a study of T cells in Graves' hyperthyroidism and ophthalmopathy. TCR beta CDR3 regions were amplified from RNA transcripts. Researchers ran a first-round RT-PCR on the TCR CDR3 using the HTBI primer set. One entry per CDR3 protein results from TCRdb running MiXCR on the multiplex PCR reads. Altogether 650,000 to 700,000 distinct CDR3 sequences are present, 15% to 20% being singletons, with the ten largest covering roughly 15%. What was sequenced was blood. The receptors here all came from a man between 45 and 60 years old with Graves' hyperthyroidism.

This clonotype was counted a few times. The V gene is TRBV18, the J gene TRBJ2-4; D is perhaps TRBD2 (6 bases). Trimming stripped 5 bases from V and 0 bases from J, with 11 bases between. The CDR3 extends over 15 amino acids. Germline V lookup: CDR1 KGHSH, CDR2 LQKENI. CDR3 nucleotide sequence: TGTGCCAGCTCATCCCTAGCGATAGCCAAAAACATTCAGTACTTC. It specifies CASSSLAIAKNIQYF.

The gene calls are TRBV25-1 and TRBJ2-1; 8 bases fit TRBD2. Germline lookup yields CDR1 MGHDK and CDR2 SYGVNS. The CDR3 runs to 15 residues. The trim removed 4 bases at V and 11 bases at J, leaving 13 bases unmatched. The CDR3, as DNA: TGTGCCAGCAGTGGGGGGCCTGGCGGGAGGTACCAGCAGTTCTTC. Its translation: CASSGGPGGRYQQFF.

This clonotype was picked up a small number of times. The chain couples TRBV6-1 to TRBJ2-6; TRBD1 matches 11 bases. Germline CDR1 and CDR2: MNHNS and SASEGT. This CDR3 is 17 amino acids long. Losses at the gene ends were 5 bases for V and 2 bases for J; bases not matched to a gene: 5. For the CDR3, the DNA is TGTGCCAGCAGTATAGGGGACAGGGGGACTGGGGCCAACGTCCTGACTTTC. Protein product: CASSIGDRGTGANVLTF.

J is TRBJ1-1 and V is TRBV30, with 8 positions matching TRBD1. Germline loops: CDR1 GTSNPN, CDR2 SVGIG (reference sequence). This CDR3 has 14 amino acids. The J segment lost 0 bases and the V segment lost 5 bases, leaving 5 bases of the junction unmatched. For the CDR3, the DNA is TGTGCCTGGGCCCGGACAGGGATGAACACTGAAGCTTTCTTT. It translates to CAWARTGMNTEAFF.

The table lists this clonotype with a few counts. The genes are TRBV20-1 and TRBJ2-1; TRBD2 agrees at 11 bases. The CDR3 covers 15 residues. After removal of 3 bases from V and 3 bases from J, the junction contained 4 bases not matched to a gene. Germline CDR1 is DFQATT and CDR2 is SNEGSKA (reference sequence). The CDR3 coding sequence is TGCAGTGCTAGTTATAGCGGGAGGGTCTACAATGAGCAGTTCTTC. Protein sequence: CSASYSGRVYNEQFF.

This clonotype came up many times. The chain's CDR3 is CSVEDLQGNGQHF. Here the CDR3 DNA reads TGCAGCGTTGAAGATCTTCAAGGGAACGGCCAGCATTTT. The rearrangement uses TRBV29-1 and TRBJ1-5; no clear D. The CDR3 is 13 amino acids. Trimming left V 0 bases short and J 12 bases short, with 15 bases between. In germline, CDR1 is SQVTM, CDR2 ANQGSEA.

The V and J genes are TRBV28 and TRBJ2-1; 8 bases fit TRBD1. V dropped 3 bases and J dropped 6; count of bases not matched to a gene: 13. The CDR3 extends over 17 amino acids. Germline CDR1 reads MDHEN; CDR2 reads SYDVKM. CDR3 sequence reads: CASSFQGARGGSNEQFF. As DNA, the CDR3 is TGTGCCAGCAGTTTTCAGGGGGCCCGCGGTGGTAGCAATGAGCAGTTCTTC.

Ten or more counts support this clonotype. For the CDR3, the DNA is TGTGCCAGCAGCCCCGTGAGAGGATCCTACGAGCAGTACTTC. Its translation is CASSPVRGSYEQYF. The V gene is TRBV11-1, the J gene TRBJ2-7, with D unclear. The CDR3 has 14 amino acids. CDR1 is SGHAT and CDR2 is FQDESV in the germline V gene (reference sequence). V gave up 5 bases and J gave up 1 base, with 12 bases separating them.

This clonotype appeared many times. V usage is TRBV20-1 and J usage is TRBJ2-5; 13 bases are shared with TRBD2. Germline CDR1 and CDR2: DFQATT and SNEGSKA (reference sequence). The junction had 6 bases not matched to a gene; V was cut back by 5 bases and J by 3 bases. CDR3 length equals 15 residues. CDR3 in amino acids: CSASGLAGEEETQYF. The CDR3 DNA sequence: TGCAGTGCTTCCGGACTAGCGGGAGAGGAAGAGACCCAGTACTTC.

CDR3 sequence: CASSQNRDGHEQYF. CDR3 in DNA: TGTGCCAGCAGCCAAAACAGGGACGGCCACGAGCAGTACTTC. The chain combines TRBV5-4 with TRBJ2-7, with D maybe TRBD1 (6 bases). V was clipped by 4 bases and J by 5 bases, with 16 bases between them. From germline, CDR1 is SGHNT and CDR2 YYREEE (reference sequence). The CDR3 totals 14 residues.

In this sample, this clonotype turned up a few times. The chain uses TRBV29-1 and TRBJ2-2; D unclear. CDR1 and CDR2 (germline): SQVTM, ANQGSEA. The CDR3 has 12 amino acids. Trimming shortened V by 5 bases and J by 1 base, and 5 bases separated the two germline ends. For the CDR3, the DNA is TGCAGCGTTCTAGGGAACACCGGGGAGCTGTTTTTT. It translates to CSVLGNTGELFF.

This clonotype was counted many times. The chain carries TRBV2 and TRBJ1-1, with D uncertain. Germline V CDR1 and CDR2: SNHLY, FYNNEI. The CDR3 is 13 amino acids. Trimming removed 6 bases at V and 1 base at J, with 9 bases between. In DNA, the CDR3 is TGTGCCAGCAGACTGACCCCGAACACTGAAGCTTTCTTT. Its protein product is CASRLTPNTEAFF.

This clonotype was seen only a few times. The J gene is TRBJ2-3, the V gene TRBV6-5; 11 bases agree with TRBD2. CDR1 and CDR2 from the germline V gene are MNHEY and SVGAGI. The CDR3 covers 15 residues. Trimming removed 4 bases from V and 6 bases from J; junction bases left unmatched: 6. CDR3 nucleotides: TGTGCCAGCAGTTTGACTAGCGGGGTTTCTGATACGCAGTATTTT. Amino acid sequence: CASSLTSGVSDTQYF.

This clonotype showed up many times. The chain employs TRBV7-2 and TRBJ2-5; D is unresolved. The germline V and J ends were trimmed by 1 base and 2 bases, with 8 bases remaining between them. The CDR3 covers 14 residues. Germline loops: CDR1 SGHTA, CDR2 FQGNSA. CDR3 sequence (DNA): TGTGCCAGCAGCTTAGGGCGGATACAAGAGACCCAGTACTTC. Amino acid sequence: CASSLGRIQETQYF. Supplemented by reference TRBV7-2 and TRBJ2-5, the full variable domain reads GAGVSQSPSNKVTEKGKDVELRCDPISGHTALYWYRQSLGQGLEFLIYFQGNSAPDKSGLPSDRFSAERTGGSVSTLTIQRTQQEDSAVYLCASSLGRIQETQYFGPGTRLLVL.

Ten or more counts support this clonotype. The chain employs TRBV12-5 and TRBJ1-1, with D unresolved. In germline, CDR1 is LGHNT, CDR2 FRNRAP. Trimming shortened V by 1 base and J by 1 base, and 4 bases separated the two germline ends. The CDR3 is made up of 13 amino acids. In DNA, the CDR3 is TGTGCTAGTGGTTTGGGGTCGAACACTGAAGCTTTCTTT. Translation gives CASGLGSNTEAFF.

This clonotype was observed many times. This sequence joins TRBV7-8 and TRBJ2-1; 9 positions agree with TRBD2. The germline V gene has CDR1 SGHVS and CDR2 FQNEAQ. Trimming cost V 2 bases and J 4 bases; bases outside gene matches: 6. The CDR3 extends over 16 amino acids. This CDR3 reads CASSLFTLAGYNEQFF. CDR3 sequence (DNA): TGTGCCAGCAGCTTATTTACCCTAGCGGGATACAATGAGCAGTTCTTC.

This chain joins TRBV20-1 and TRBJ1-1; D may be TRBD1 (5 bases). Germline CDR1 is DFQATT and CDR2 is SNEGSKA (reference sequence). There are 14 residues in the CDR3. V was pared by 6 bases and J by 0 bases, with 14 bases between. The chain's CDR3 is CSALGGRVNTEAFF. The CDR3 nucleotides read TGCAGTGCCCTCGGGGGGAGGGTGAACACTGAAGCTTTCTTT.

This clonotype was seen at least ten times. The rearrangement joins TRBV5-1 to TRBJ2-7; 7 bases map to TRBD1. In germline, CDR1 is SGHRS, CDR2 YFSETQ. This CDR3 has 12 amino acids. The ends lost 2 bases at V and 8 bases at J; junction bases unmatched: 4. The CDR3 coding sequence is TGCGCCAGCAGCTTCGCACAGGGGCAGCAGTACTTC. This encodes CASSFAQGQQYF.

This clonotype was seen only a few times. The V gene is TRBV6-1, the J gene TRBJ2-2; TRBD1 matches at 9 bases. The CDR3 is 16 residues long. The germline V gene has CDR1 MNHNS and CDR2 SASEGT. Germline trimming cut 5 bases from V and 4 bases from J; bases unmatched to any gene: 8. The CDR3 DNA reads as TGTGCCAGCAGTTCCGTGGACAGGGGATTCACCGGGGAGCTGTTTTTT. Amino acid sequence: CASSSVDRGFTGELFF.

The V gene is TRBV18, the J gene TRBJ2-7, with D perhaps TRBD1 (5 bases). Germline-derived CDR1 and CDR2 are KGHSH and LQKENI. There are 14 residues in the CDR3. Trimming took off 0 bases at V and 6 bases at J, with 12 bases between the two ends. The CDR3 here is CASSPPSERGEQYF. CDR3 nucleotides: TGTGCCAGCTCACCACCCTCGGAAAGGGGCGAGCAGTACTTC. The full variable domain, completed using reference TRBV18 and TRBJ2-7, is NAGVMQNPRHLVRRRGQEARLRCSPMKGHSHVYWYRQLPEEGLKFMVYLQKENIIDESGMPKERFSAEFPKEGPSILRIQQVVRGDSAAYFCASSPPSERGEQYFGPGTRLTVT.

Many counts were recorded for this clonotype. This chain links TRBV28 with TRBJ2-7; TRBD2 matches 9 bases. The CDR3 loop spans 16 amino acids. In germline, CDR1 is MDHEN, CDR2 SYDVKM. With V trimmed by 5 bases and J by 5 bases, 13 bases remained unmatched. The CDR3 loop reads CASSPSRLAGAHEQYF. CDR3 nucleotide sequence: TGTGCCAGCAGTCCCTCCCGGTTAGCGGGAGCCCACGAGCAGTACTTC.

The rearrangement uses TRBV7-2 and TRBJ1-3, with 8 bases fitting TRBD1. Germline V lookup: CDR1 SGHTA, CDR2 FQGNSA. The J segment lost 0 bases and the V segment lost 4 bases, leaving 5 bases of the junction unmatched. The CDR3 loop spans 16 amino acids. Here the CDR3 reads CASSSTGVYSGNTIYF. CDR3 DNA: TGTGCCAGCAGCTCGACAGGGGTCTACTCTGGAAACACCATATATTTT.

The sample holds a few counts of this clonotype. CDR3 in DNA: TGCAGTGCTAGAGCGGCAGCCCAGCCCCAGCATTTT. Protein product: CSARAAAQPQHF. The rearrangement links TRBV20-1 to TRBJ1-5; D uncertain. The germline gives CDR1 DFQATT, CDR2 SNEGSKA (reference sequence). V lost 1 base and J lost 7, with 8 bases in between. CDR3 size: 12 residues.

Many counts were recorded for this clonotype. This chain connects TRBV30 to TRBJ1-4, with a weak D call TRBD1 (6 bases). The germline V gene encodes CDR1 GTSNPN and CDR2 SVGIG (reference sequence). The germline V and J ends were trimmed by 4 bases and 8 bases, with 14 bases remaining between them. The CDR3 runs 13 residues. The CDR3 nucleotides read TGTGCCTGGACCGGGGGCCAGGGAGAAAAACTGTTTTTT. Protein: CAWTGGQGEKLFF.

Ten or more counts support this clonotype. The chain couples TRBV6-6 to TRBJ2-7, with TRBD1 as a possible D gene (5 bases). CDR1 is MNHNY, CDR2 SVGAGI, per germline (reference sequence). V was shortened by 0 bases and J by 6 bases, with 18 bases between the two germline ends. This CDR3 contains 16 residues. The CDR3 spells CASSYSGRRPGGEQYF. The CDR3 coding sequence is TGTGCCAGCAGTTACTCGGGGCGGCGGCCCGGCGGCGAGCAGTACTTC.

V usage is TRBV5-1 and J usage is TRBJ2-1; 11 nucleotides line up with TRBD2. The germline CDR1 and CDR2 sequences are SGHRS and YFSETQ. The length of the CDR3 is 15 residues. V gave up 4 bases and J gave up 10 bases; unmatched junction bases: 10. The CDR3 loop is CASSLVAGGPEEQFF. CDR3 nucleotides: TGCGCCAGCAGCCTTGTAGCGGGAGGGCCAGAAGAGCAGTTCTTC.